This T cell receptor (beta chain) derives from a study of shared clonotypes between healthy human individuals. The DNA input per sorted-subset replicate PCR was about 190 ng, corresponding to some 33,000 T cell genomes. The data were produced by immunoSEQ multiplex PCR, yet TCRdb's version contains in-frame clones alone and is incomplete. This sample has some 2,000,000 clones, with almost 96% found just once. Turning to this clone: Its antigen is unidentified.

Findings and limits, study-wide: Naive subsets typically showed greater estimated richness than memory subsets. Represented diversity, genetic and exposure-history alike, was limited by few donors.

The donors were all Caucasian adults (living in Nashville, Tennessee). The receptor was derived from a man aged 18 to 29 in good health. Specimen: naive CD4+ T cells sorted from blood. As for subset: CD45RA+ positively selected.

In DNA form, the CDR3 reads TGTGCCAGCAGCCAAGATCTCAACTATGGCTACACCTTC. Its translation is CASSQDLNYGYTF. The chain has TRBV9 and TRBJ1-2; D not resolved. The V end was cut by 4 bases, the J end by 2 bases, with 9 bases between. Germline V gene lookup returns CDR1 SGDLS and CDR2 YYNGEE. This CDR3 comprises 13 residues.